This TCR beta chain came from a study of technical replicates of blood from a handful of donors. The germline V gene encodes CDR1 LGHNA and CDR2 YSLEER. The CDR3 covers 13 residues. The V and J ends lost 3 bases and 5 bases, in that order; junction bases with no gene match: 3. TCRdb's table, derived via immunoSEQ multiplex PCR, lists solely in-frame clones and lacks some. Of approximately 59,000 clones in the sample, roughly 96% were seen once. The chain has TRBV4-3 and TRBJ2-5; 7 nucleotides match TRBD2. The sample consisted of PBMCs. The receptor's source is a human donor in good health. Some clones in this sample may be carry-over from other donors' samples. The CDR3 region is CASSHEGGETQYF. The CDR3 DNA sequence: TGCGCCAGCAGCCATGAGGGAGGGGAGACCCAGTACTTC.